The 24 T cell receptor beta chains listed next were all sequenced from one sample in a study of T cell changes during pregnancy in multiple sclerosis. Libraries were prepared by immunoSEQ multiplex PCR; TCRdb keeps only in-frame clonotypes and omits some of them. This table has roughly 42,000 clones, around 90% appearing once. The starting material was CD4+ T cells from peripheral blood mononuclear cells, obtained in the first trimester of pregnancy. These receptors came from a female donor with multiple sclerosis, enrolled in a pregnancy study.

The chain has TRBV23-1 and TRBJ2-7; TRBD1 matches at 11 bases. TRBV23-1 is assigned to the ORF class and has an uncertain function. V lost 4 bases, J lost 2 bases, and 1 base stayed unmatched. There are 14 residues in the CDR3. The CDR3 here is CASSLDRGPYEQYF. CDR3 nucleotide sequence: TGCGCCAGCAGTCTGGACAGGGGGCCCTACGAGCAGTACTTC.

V gene TRBV5-1 combines with J gene TRBJ2-6; 12 bases are a match to TRBD2. V trimming: 0 bases; J trimming: 0 bases; junction bases outside the gene matches: 1. CDR1 is SGHRS, CDR2 YFSETQ, per germline. CDR3 size: 18 residues. CDR3 coding DNA: TGCGCCAGCAGCTTGGGACTAGCGGGAGACTCTGGGGCCAACGTCCTGACTTTC. Its protein is CASSLGLAGDSGANVLTF.

The V gene is TRBV4-1, the J gene TRBJ2-1, with 8 bases fitting TRBD1. The length of the CDR3 is 12 residues. Trimming cost V 4 bases and J 10 bases; bases outside gene matches: 3. CDR1 is MGHRA, CDR2 YSYEKL, per germline. This CDR3 reads CASSLTGDEQFF. In DNA, the CDR3 is TGCGCCAGCAGCCTGACAGGGGACGAGCAGTTCTTC.

The rearrangement links TRBV5-8 to TRBJ2-7; the match to TRBD2 covers 7 bases. The germline V gene has CDR1 SGHTS and CDR2 YDEGEE. The V and J ends lost 7 bases and 5 bases, in that order; junction bases with no gene match: 24. The CDR3 runs 18 residues. The CDR3 protein is CASPRGAGDSLAPDEQYF. The CDR3 DNA follows: TGTGCCAGCCCCCGTGGGGCGGGAGACTCCCTCGCACCGGACGAGCAGTACTTC.

Remarks on this clone: At one end, the junction sequence differs from germline, possibly due to a read error. V gene TRBV19 combines with J gene TRBJ2-1; D remains unclear. The CDR3 has 17 amino acids. Germline CDR1 is LNHDA and CDR2 is SQIVND (reference sequence). The CDR3 loop is CASSIDRGRGSFNEQFF. In DNA form, the CDR3 reads TGTGCCAGTAGTATAGATCGAGGTAGAGGTTCCTTCAATGAGCAGTTCTTC. Complete variable domain (other parts from reference TRBV19 and TRBJ2-1): DGGITQSPKYLFRKEGQNVTLSCEQNLNHDAMYWYRQDPGQGLRLIYYSQIVNDFQKGDIAEGYSVSREKKESFPLTVTSAQKNPTAFYLCASSIDRGRGSFNEQFFGPGTRLTVL.

This clone occurred a few times. The genes are TRBV19 and TRBJ1-5; D perhaps matches TRBD1 (6 bases). This CDR3 contains 16 residues. The germline V gene encodes CDR1 LNHDA and CDR2 SQIVND (reference sequence). V was pared by 7 bases and J by 2 bases, with 18 bases between. The CDR3 reads CASNAGTGHGNQPQHF. CDR3 DNA: TGTGCCAGTAATGCCGGGACGGGACATGGCAATCAGCCCCAGCATTTT.

V usage is TRBV5-1 and J usage is TRBJ2-2; TRBD1 aligns across 9 bases. V lost 8 bases, J lost 1 base, and 3 bases stayed unmatched. Germline CDR1 and CDR2: SGHRS and YFSETQ. The CDR3 has 14 amino acids. In DNA form, the CDR3 reads TGCGCCAGTATGGGACAGGGGAACACCGGGGAGCTGTTTTTT. Protein product: CASMGQGNTGELFF.

The chain couples TRBV10-2 to TRBJ2-1; the D is unclear. The CDR3 is made up of 14 amino acids. V dropped 7 bases and J dropped 8 bases, with 18 bases sitting between them. Germline V gene sequence: CDR1 WSHSY, CDR2 SAAADI. The CDR3 here is CASTPQSAVYEQFF. In DNA, the CDR3 is TGCGCCAGCACGCCCCAGTCGGCGGTCTATGAGCAGTTCTTC.

The chain links TRBV5-4 to TRBJ2-3, with a tentative D call TRBD1 (5 bases). The germline V gene has CDR1 SGHNT and CDR2 YYREEE (reference sequence). The CDR3 loop spans 16 amino acids. Trimming removed 0 bases at V and 1 base at J, with 12 bases between. This CDR3 reads CASSLEIPRGTDTQYF. CDR3 DNA: TGTGCCAGCAGCTTGGAAATCCCCAGGGGCACAGATACGCAGTATTTT.

The genes are TRBV6-1 and TRBJ2-2; the match to TRBD2 covers 8 bases. Germline assignment: CDR1 MNHNS and CDR2 SASEGT. This CDR3 has 14 amino acids. Trimming cost V 6 bases and J 6 bases; bases outside gene matches: 6. The CDR3 reads CASRGLGGAGELFF. For the CDR3, the DNA is TGTGCCAGCAGGGGGCTCGGGGGGGCCGGGGAGCTGTTTTTT.

This chain connects TRBV7-2 to TRBJ2-2, with 7 bases identical to TRBD1. V gave up 4 bases and J gave up 4 bases; unmatched junction bases: 3. Looked up from germline, CDR1 is SGHTA and CDR2 is FQGNSA. The CDR3 covers 14 residues. CDR3 coding DNA: TGTGCCAGCAGCTCCGGACAGGTCACCGGGGAGCTGTTTTTT. Amino acid sequence: CASSSGQVTGELFF.

This clone has a single count. The CDR3 coding sequence is TGTGCCAGCAGCTCTGGACTTAACACCGGGGAGCTGTTTTTT. This encodes CASSSGLNTGELFF. This chain connects TRBV5-6 to TRBJ2-2; a weak D match, TRBD2 (5 bases). The CDR3 covers 14 residues. In germline, CDR1 is SGHDT, CDR2 YYEEEE. Trimming left V 3 bases short and J 2 bases short, with 8 bases between.

This chain connects TRBV4-1 to TRBJ2-3; TRBD1 might be the D (5 bases). In germline, CDR1 is MGHRA, CDR2 YSYEKL. V was clipped by 1 base and J by 3 bases, with 14 bases between them. The CDR3 length is 16 residues. The chain's CDR3 is CASSQGGLGVTDTQYF. Written as DNA, the CDR3 is TGCGCCAGCAGCCAAGGTGGGCTAGGGGTGACAGATACGCAGTATTTT.

The chain links TRBV28 to TRBJ1-2; D is perhaps TRBD1 (6 bases). Trimming stripped 6 bases from V and 8 bases from J, with 16 bases between. Germline V lookup: CDR1 MDHEN, CDR2 SYDVKM. This CDR3 has 13 amino acids. The CDR3 protein is CASSTTGRRGYTF. CDR3 in DNA: TGTGCCAGCAGCACCACAGGGAGAAGGGGCTACACCTTC.

J is TRBJ2-3 and V is TRBV10-2; no clear D. Germline V gene lookup returns CDR1 WSHSY and CDR2 SAAADI. V was clipped by 6 bases and J by 2 bases, with 9 bases between them. The CDR3 runs 13 residues. DNA of the CDR3: TGCGCCAGCAGGGGCAGCAACACAGATACGCAGTATTTT. Protein sequence: CASRGSNTDTQYF.

The chain uses TRBV19 and TRBJ2-7; possible D gene TRBD2, 5 bases. Per the germline V gene, CDR1 is LNHDA and CDR2 is SQIVND (reference sequence). The CDR3 totals 15 residues. V lost 2 bases to trimming and J lost 0 bases, with 11 bases between them. CDR3 sequence: CASSISGLSSYEQYF. The CDR3 DNA reads TGTGCCAGTAGTATATCAGGACTGAGCTCCTACGAGCAGTACTTC.

The V and J genes are TRBV29-1 and TRBJ1-1; tentative D call: TRBD1 (6 bases). Germline V CDR1 and CDR2: SQVTM, ANQGSEA. V was pared by 7 bases and J by 4 bases, with 16 bases between. The CDR3 has 13 amino acids. The CDR3 DNA reads as TGCAGCGCGCCAAGACAGGACTCCACTGAAGCTTTCTTT. The encoded protein is CSAPRQDSTEAFF. The entire variable domain, with the rest obtained from reference TRBV29-1 and TRBJ1-1, is as follows: SAVISQKPSRDICQRGTSLTIQCQVDSQVTMMFWYRQQPGQSLTLIATANQGSEATYESGFVIDKFPISRPNLTFSTLTVSNMSPEDSSIYLCSAPRQDSTEAFFGQGTRLTVV.

This chain joins TRBV4-1 and TRBJ2-7; tentatively, D is TRBD1 (6 bases). The germline V gene encodes CDR1 MGHRA and CDR2 YSYEKL. The CDR3 sequence is 13 residues long. V lost 6 bases, J lost 1 base, and 10 bases lay in between. The DNA of the CDR3 is TGCGCCAGCAGGGGGGCCCCTTCCTACGAGCAGTACTTC. Its protein is CASRGAPSYEQYF.

The rearrangement uses TRBV11-2 and TRBJ2-1; TRBD2 aligns across 9 bases. Germline CDR1 is SGHAT and CDR2 is FQNNGV. The CDR3 runs 15 residues. The V segment lost 2 bases and the J segment 4 bases; nucleotides outside the gene matches: 3. The CDR3: CASSLSLAGYNEQFF. CDR3 nucleotide sequence: TGTGCCAGCAGCTTATCACTAGCGGGTTACAATGAGCAGTTCTTC. The full variable domain, its missing parts supplied by reference TRBV11-2 and TRBJ2-1, is EAGVAQSPRYKIIEKRQSVAFWCNPISGHATLYWYQQILGQGPKLLIQFQNNGVVDDSQLPKDRFSAERLKGVDSTLKIQPAKLEDSAVYLCASSLSLAGYNEQFFGPGTRLTVL.

V and J are TRBV9 and TRBJ2-7; 8 positions agree with TRBD1. CDR3 length: 16 residues. The V segment lost 0 bases and the J segment 5 bases; nucleotides outside the gene matches: 10. Germline assignment: CDR1 SGDLS and CDR2 YYNGEE. CDR3 loop: CASSVGTGNAPHEQYF. CDR3 sequence (DNA): TGTGCCAGCAGCGTAGGGACAGGGAATGCCCCCCACGAGCAGTACTTC.

The chain combines TRBV19 with TRBJ1-2, with TRBD1 matching 7 bases. This CDR3 comprises 17 residues. V was clipped by 9 bases and J by 4 bases; unmatched bases: 20. Germline lookup yields CDR1 LNHDA and CDR2 SQIVND (reference sequence). In DNA, the CDR3 is TGTGCCAGCGCAACAGGGGCCGGTTGGGTACCCTCCTATGGCTACACCTTC. It is translated as CASATGAGWVPSYGYTF.

Comments on this clone: Germline is not matched at one junction end, which may reflect a read error. The chain links TRBV2 to TRBJ2-5, with TRBD2 matching over 10 bases. This CDR3 region has 11 residues. Germline assignment: CDR1 SNHLY and CDR2 FYNNEI. CDR3 residues: CASSVLAGIHF. As DNA, the CDR3 is TGTGCCAGCAGTGTACTAGCGGGGATTCACTTC.

J is TRBJ2-7 and V is TRBV28, with 9 bases matching TRBD2. The CDR3 has 17 residues. V was clipped by 6 bases and J by 3 bases; unmatched bases: 15. The germline V gene encodes CDR1 MDHEN and CDR2 SYDVKM. The CDR3, as DNA: TGTGCCAGCAGACCGTCGACTCTGGGACTAGCCTTCTACGAGCAGTACTTC. The encoded protein is CASRPSTLGLAFYEQYF.

This sequence joins TRBV7-2 and TRBJ2-1, with 10 bases aligning to TRBD2. This CDR3 comprises 14 residues. With 5 bases clipped from V and 13 bases from J, the junction kept 11 bases outside the gene matches. Germline-derived CDR1 and CDR2 are SGHTA and FQGNSA. The CDR3 DNA reads as TGTGCCAGCAGCCCCAGCGGGAGGGCCACAAGTCAGTTCTTC. Protein: CASSPSGRATSQFF.